Following are 15 T cell receptor beta chains from one sample sequenced in a study of cytomegalovirus exposure and HLA in healthy donors. Primers included in the PCR were 60 Vbeta and 13 Jbeta primers. Generated by immunoSEQ multiplex PCR, the TCRdb table keeps only in-frame clones and is missing some. The sample contains approximately 110,000 clones, approximately 76% of which appear only once. The sequenced sample was PBMCs. These receptor sequences come from a woman aged 45-59 years in good health and CMV-seropositive.

This clone was observed a single time. The chain joins TRBV6-1 to TRBJ1-2, with a tentative D call TRBD1 (5 bases). The V end lost 0 bases, the J end lost 4 bases, and 9 bases lay between the germline ends. The CDR3 runs to 14 residues. Germline CDR1 reads MNHNS; CDR2 reads SASEGT. CDR3 sequence: CASSEARGTYGYTF. For the CDR3, the DNA is TGTGCCAGCAGTGAAGCGCGGGGGACCTATGGCTACACCTTC.

Only a few counts were recorded for this clone. The rearrangement joins TRBV2 to TRBJ2-3; the match to TRBD2 covers 13 bases. This CDR3 region has 17 residues. Germline CDR1 and CDR2: SNHLY and FYNNEI. V dropped 6 bases and J dropped 2; count of bases not matched to a gene: 8. The CDR3 nucleotides are TGTGCCAGCAGCGACCCCGGACTAGCGGGAGCCACAGATACGCAGTATTTT. Translation gives CASSDPGLAGATDTQYF. The full variable domain, with the rest looked up from reference TRBV2 and TRBJ2-3, is EPEVTQTPSHQVTQMGQEVILRCVPISNHLYFYWYRQILGQKVEFLVSFYNNEISEKSEIFDDQFSVERPDGSNFTLKIRSTKLEDSAMYFCASSDPGLAGATDTQYFGPGTRLTVL.

This clone was observed a single time. Other DNA variants within this sample encode the same CDR3. The chain combines TRBV9 with TRBJ1-1; D remains unclear. V was shortened by 2 bases and J by 2 bases, with 7 bases between the two germline ends. This CDR3 has 13 residues. Germline V gene sequence: CDR1 SGDLS, CDR2 YYNGEE. The CDR3 is CASSVGPNTEAFF. The CDR3 DNA is TGTGCCAGCAGCGTTGGGCCTAACACTGAAGCTTTCTTT. Drawing the rest from reference TRBV9 and TRBJ1-1, the complete variable domain is DSGVTQTPKHLITATGQRVTLRCSPRSGDLSVYWYQQSLDQGLQFLIQYYNGEERAKGNILERFSAQQFPDLHSELNLSSLELGDSALYFCASSVGPNTEAFFGQGTRLTVV.

This clone appeared once. CDR3 residues: CASSELAGAPNEQFF. The CDR3 nucleotides read TGTGCCAGCAGCGAACTAGCGGGAGCCCCGAATGAGCAGTTCTTC. V is TRBV7-3 and J is TRBJ2-1; 11 positions agree with TRBD2. Losses at the gene ends were 5 bases for V and 7 bases for J; bases not matched to a gene: 7. Looked up from germline, CDR1 is SGHTA and CDR2 is FQGTGA. This CDR3 spans 15 amino acids. Full variable domain (missing parts from reference TRBV7-3 and TRBJ2-1): GAGVSQTPSNKVTEKGKYVELRCDPISGHTALYWYRQSLGQGPEFLIYFQGTGAADDSGLPNDRFFAVRPEGSVSTLKIQRTERGDSAVYLCASSELAGAPNEQFFGPGTRLTVL.

This clone was observed a handful of times. This chain joins TRBV7-8 and TRBJ1-6, with D tentatively TRBD1 (6 bases). Per germline, CDR1 SGHVS and CDR2 FQNEAQ. V was trimmed by 3 bases and J by 4 bases, leaving 10 bases between them. CDR3 length: 15 residues. The CDR3, as DNA: TGTGCCAGCAGCTTTGGCAGGGGATATAATTCACCCCTCCACTTT. This sequence encodes CASSFGRGYNSPLHF.

The chain employs TRBV29-1 and TRBJ1-5, with D uncertain. CDR1 is SQVTM and CDR2 is ANQGSEA in the germline V gene. V lost 6 bases to trimming and J lost 2 bases, with 8 bases between them. The CDR3 has 12 residues. CDR3 residues: CSVSEGNQPQHF. The CDR3 DNA reads as TGCAGCGTGAGCGAGGGCAATCAGCCCCAGCATTTT.

Worth noting for this clone: One end of the junction fails to match germline, which may point to a read error. The chain recombines TRBV6-6 with TRBJ2-4, with D possibly TRBD2 on 5 matching bases. Looked up from germline, CDR1 is MNHNY and CDR2 is SVGAGI (reference sequence). This CDR3 spans 11 amino acids. The CDR3 region has the DNA TGTGCCAGCAGTCGGGAAAACAGTCAGTACTTC. This gives the protein CASSRENSQYF.

The chain joins TRBV7-3 to TRBJ2-5; TRBD2 is a possible D gene (6 bases). CDR1 SGHTA and CDR2 FQGTGA come from the germline V gene. V lost 5 bases, J lost 5 bases, and 21 bases lay in between. There are 16 residues in the CDR3. The CDR3 coding sequence is TGTGCCAGCAGCCCTAAGGGACTTCCTGGGGGGGAGACCCAGTACTTC. This encodes CASSPKGLPGGETQYF.

V is TRBV2 and J is TRBJ1-4; D unclear. V shed 6 bases and J shed 0 bases, with 8 bases lying between them. Germline CDR1 SNHLY, CDR2 FYNNEI. The CDR3 spans 14 residues. The CDR3 nucleotides read TGTGCCAGCAGCGAGGAAGCAACTAATGAAAAACTGTTTTTT. Translation: CASSEEATNEKLFF.

This chain joins TRBV4-2 and TRBJ2-7, with D maybe TRBD2 (5 bases). V lost 0 bases, J lost 4 bases, and 19 bases lay in between. Germline V CDR1 and CDR2: LGHNA, YNFKEQ. CDR3 length: 17 residues. The CDR3 DNA follows: TGTGCCAGCAGCCAAGAAGCCTGGACTTTACATCAATACGAGCAGTACTTC. Protein: CASSQEAWTLHQYEQYF.

This clone was counted a few times. This probably arose from a read error, given a far larger clone one base away. Distinct nucleotide sequences in the sample also encode this CDR3. The chain carries TRBV6-1 and TRBJ2-7; no clear D gene. This CDR3 is built from 14 residues. The germline V and J ends were trimmed by 2 bases and 3 bases, with 11 bases remaining between them. Looked up from germline, CDR1 is MNHNS and CDR2 is SASEGT. CDR3 sequence: CASSEHSGIYEQYF. The CDR3 DNA reads as TGTGCCAGCAGTGAACACTCAGGTATCTACGAGCAGTACTTC.

V usage is TRBV7-3 and J usage is TRBJ2-3; 8 positions agree with TRBD2. Trimming took 5 bases from V and 4 from J; bases not matched to a gene: 8. This CDR3 spans 15 amino acids. CDR1 SGHTA and CDR2 FQGTGA come from the germline V gene. CDR3 region: CASSPRLARSDTQYF. CDR3 DNA: TGTGCCAGCAGCCCCCGACTAGCGCGATCAGATACGCAGTATTTT.

This chain links TRBV7-6 with TRBJ2-7; possible D gene TRBD1, 6 bases. Trimming took off 5 bases at V and 3 bases at J, with 11 bases between the two ends. The CDR3 runs to 13 residues. The germline gives CDR1 SGHVS, CDR2 FNYEAQ. This CDR3 reads CASSLDSYYEQYF. As DNA, the CDR3 is TGTGCCAGCAGCCTGGACAGCTACTACGAGCAGTACTTC.

The V and J genes are TRBV7-9 and TRBJ2-3, with a weak D call TRBD2 (5 bases). Per the germline V gene, CDR1 is SEHNR and CDR2 is FQNEAQ (reference sequence). The CDR3 runs to 18 residues. V was clipped by 7 bases and J by 3 bases, with 26 bases between them. In DNA form, the CDR3 reads TGTGCCAGCACCTCCCTTTCGGTTGCTAGTGGAGGAACAGATACGCAGTATTTT. Its protein is CASTSLSVASGGTDTQYF.

V usage is TRBV4-3 and J usage is TRBJ1-2, with D tentatively TRBD1 (6 bases). This CDR3 contains 15 residues. The V end was cut by 4 bases, the J end by 4 bases, with 16 bases between. Germline lookup yields CDR1 LGHNA and CDR2 YSLEER. As DNA, the CDR3 is TGCGCCAGCAGCCCCGGCTGGGGGCCCTCCTATGGCTACACCTTC. It specifies CASSPGWGPSYGYTF.